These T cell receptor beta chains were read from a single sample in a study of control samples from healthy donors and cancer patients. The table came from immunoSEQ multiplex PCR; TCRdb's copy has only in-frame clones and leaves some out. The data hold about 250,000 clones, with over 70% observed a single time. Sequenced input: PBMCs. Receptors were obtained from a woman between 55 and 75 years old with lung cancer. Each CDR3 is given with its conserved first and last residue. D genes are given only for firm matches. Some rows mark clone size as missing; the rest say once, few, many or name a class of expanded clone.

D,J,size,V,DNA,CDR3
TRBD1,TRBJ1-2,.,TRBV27,TGTGCCAGCAGTTTATTAGGGGACAGGATCAACTATGGCTACACCTTC,CASSLLGDRINYGYTF
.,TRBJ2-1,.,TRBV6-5,TGTGCCAGCAGTTACACAGGGTTGAATGAGCAGTTCTTC,CASSYTGLNEQFF
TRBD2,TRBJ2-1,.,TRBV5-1,TGCGCCAGCATTTTAGGGACTAGCGGGAGTAATGAGCAGTTCTTC,CASILGTSGSNEQFF
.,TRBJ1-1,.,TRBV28,TGTGCCAGCAGCGGACAGCCTCGAGGGACTGAAGCTTTCTTT,CASSGQPRGTEAFF
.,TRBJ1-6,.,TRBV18,TGTGCCAGCTCACCACCTGGCTTTACTTCACCCCTCCACTTT,CASSPPGFTSPLHF
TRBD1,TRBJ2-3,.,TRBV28,TGTGCCAGCAGTTTAGCGACAGGGGCTACGCAGTATTTT,CASSLATGATQYF
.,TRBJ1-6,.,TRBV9,TGTGCCAGCAGCGTAGAGAGCGGGAGCTCACCCCTCCACTTT,CASSVESGSSPLHF
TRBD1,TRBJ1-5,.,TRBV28,TGTGCCAGCAGTTTCCTAGGTTCGGGGACAGGGGTCAGGGGCAATCAGCCCCAGCATTTT,CASSFLGSGTGVRGNQPQHF
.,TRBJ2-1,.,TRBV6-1,TGTGCCAGCAGTGAAGCGAGGCCAGGGCAATACTACAATGAGCAGTTCTTC,CASSEARPGQYYNEQFF
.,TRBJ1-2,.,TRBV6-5,TGTGCCACCCGGGGAGGGAACTATGGCTACACCTTC,CATRGGNYGYTF
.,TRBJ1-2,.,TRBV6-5,TGTGCCAGCAGTCCCTCGGACGGATTCAGTGGCTACACCTTC,CASSPSDGFSGYTF
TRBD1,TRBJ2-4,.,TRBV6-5,TGTGCCAGCAGCACCGGGACAGGGGGTAACATTCAGTACTTC,CASSTGTGGNIQYF
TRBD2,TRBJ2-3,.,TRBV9,TGTGCCAGCAGCCTAACTAGCGTCCACACAGATACGCAGTATTTT,CASSLTSVHTDTQYF
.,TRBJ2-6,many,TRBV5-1,TGCGCCAGCAGCTGGGCCTCTGGGGCCAACGTCCTGACTTTC,CASSWASGANVLTF
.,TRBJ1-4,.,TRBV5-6,TGTGCCAGCAGCTTGGCCGGGAGTAGGTACGGTGAAAAACTGTTTTTT,CASSLAGSRYGEKLFF
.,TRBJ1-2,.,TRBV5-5,TGTGCCAGCAGCTTGTCCGGACAGAGTAACTATGGCTACACCTTC,CASSLSGQSNYGYTF
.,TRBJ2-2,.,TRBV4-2,TGTGCCAGCAGCCAAGATTTTGGCGGCCTCCGGCCCGGGGAGCTGTTTTTT,CASSQDFGGLRPGELFF
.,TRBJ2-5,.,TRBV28,TGTGCCAGCAGTCTCTCCCCCAGGGTTTGGGAGACCCAGTACTTC,CASSLSPRVWETQYF
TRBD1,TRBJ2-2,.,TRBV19,TGTGCCAGTAGTCCCCGGACAGGGGGGAACACCGGGGAGCTGTTTTTT,CASSPRTGGNTGELFF
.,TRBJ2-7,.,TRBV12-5,TGTGCTAGTGGTACGACTGTATCCTACGAGCAGTACTTC,CASGTTVSYEQYF
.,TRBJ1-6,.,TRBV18,TGTGCCAGCTCACCGGGGGGGAATTCACCCCTCCACTTT,CASSPGGNSPLHF
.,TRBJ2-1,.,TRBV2,TGTGCCAGCCTAGGGCAGGTGAGGCAGTTCTTC,CASLGQVRQFF
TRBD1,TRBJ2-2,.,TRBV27,TGTGCCAGCAGGGCGACAGGGGGCGGGGGCGGGGAGCTGTTTTTT,CASRATGGGGGELFF